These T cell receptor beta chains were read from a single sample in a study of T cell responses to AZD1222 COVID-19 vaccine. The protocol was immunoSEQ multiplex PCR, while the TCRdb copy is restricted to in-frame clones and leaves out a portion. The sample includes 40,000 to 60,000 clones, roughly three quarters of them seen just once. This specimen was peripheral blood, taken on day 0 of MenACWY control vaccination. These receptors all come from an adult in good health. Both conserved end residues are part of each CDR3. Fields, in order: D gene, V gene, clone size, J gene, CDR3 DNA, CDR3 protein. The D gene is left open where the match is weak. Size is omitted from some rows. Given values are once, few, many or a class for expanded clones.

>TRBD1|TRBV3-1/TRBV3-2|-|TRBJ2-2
TGTGCCAGCAGCCAAGCCCAGGGGGTTAGCGGGGAGCTGTTTTTT
CASSQAQGVSGELFF
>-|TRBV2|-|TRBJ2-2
TGTGCCAGCAGTGGGGACGCTCGGGGGGAGCTGTTTTTT
CASSGDARGELFF
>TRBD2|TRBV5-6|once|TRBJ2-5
TGTGCCAGCAGCTTCCTAGCGGGGGGCGTTAAGTGGAAGACCCAGTACTTC
CASSFLAGGVKWKTQYF
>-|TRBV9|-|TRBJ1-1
TGTGCCAGCAGCGTAGGAGCAGGGAACACTGAAGCTTTCTTT
CASSVGAGNTEAFF
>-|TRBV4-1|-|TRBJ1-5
TGCGCCAGCAGCCTCCTTGGACTGAACAATCAGCCCCAGCATTTT
CASSLLGLNNQPQHF
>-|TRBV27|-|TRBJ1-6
TGTGCCAGCAGTCCAACGACAGGTTTTTCACCCCTCCACTTT
CASSPTTGFSPLHF
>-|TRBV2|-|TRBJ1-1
TGTGCCAGCAGCCCAGGGAGTGTGAACACTGAAGCTTTCTTT
CASSPGSVNTEAFF
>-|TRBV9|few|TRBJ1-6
TGTGCCAGCAGCGCCCTGGCGGTTGATTCACCCCTCCACTTT
CASSALAVDSPLHF
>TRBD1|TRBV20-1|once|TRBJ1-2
TGCAGTGCTAGTAGGGACAGGGGTGGCTACACCTTC
CSASRDRGGYTF
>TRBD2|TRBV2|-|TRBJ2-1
TGTGCCAGCAGCCTAGCGGGAGCCTACAATGAGCAGTTCTTC
CASSLAGAYNEQFF
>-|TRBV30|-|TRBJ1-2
TGTGCCTGGAGTGAGCCGGGATTCTATGGCTACACCTTC
CAWSEPGFYGYTF
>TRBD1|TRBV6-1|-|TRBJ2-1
TGTGCCAGCAGTGCCCTCGGACAGGGGGCAAGAAGGAATGAGCAGTTCTTC
CASSALGQGARRNEQFF
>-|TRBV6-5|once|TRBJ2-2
TGTGCCAGCAGCTTCGCGAACACCGGGGAGCTGTTTTTT
CASSFANTGELFF
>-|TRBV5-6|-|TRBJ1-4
TGTGCCAGCAGCTTGACCGCCCAGAACGAAAAACTGTTTTTT
CASSLTAQNEKLFF
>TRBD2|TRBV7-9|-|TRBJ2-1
TGTGCCAGCAGCTTAAACTTAGCGGGAAGGTACAATGAGCAGTTCTTC
CASSLNLAGRYNEQFF
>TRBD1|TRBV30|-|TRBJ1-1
TGTGCCTGGAGTGATTTAGCAGGGGGGAGCACTGAAGCTTTCTTT
CAWSDLAGGSTEAFF
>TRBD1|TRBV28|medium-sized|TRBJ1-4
TGTGCCAGCAGTTCCCGGGACAGGGAGGAAAAACTGTTTTTT
CASSSRDREEKLFF
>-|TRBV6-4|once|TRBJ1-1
TGTGCCAGCAGTGACTCAGACAAGAACACTGAAGCTTTCTTT
CASSDSDKNTEAFF
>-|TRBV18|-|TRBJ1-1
TGTGCCAGCTCACCCCGGATGGAAATGAACACTGAAGCTTTCTTT
CASSPRMEMNTEAFF
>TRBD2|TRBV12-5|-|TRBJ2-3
TGTGCTAGTGGTTTGTCGCGGGGGATAGCTAGCACAGATACGCAGTATTTT
CASGLSRGIASTDTQYF
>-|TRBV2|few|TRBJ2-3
TGTGCCAGCAGTGCCCTCCCATGGGGGCGGGAGTTGTCAGCAGATACGCAGTATTTT
CASSALPWGRELSADTQYF
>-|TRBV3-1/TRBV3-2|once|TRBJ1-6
TGTGCCAGCAGCCTGCCAACTGAAAAGGGCACCCTCCACTTT
CASSLPTEKGTLHF
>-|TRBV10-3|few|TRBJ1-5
TGTGCCATCCGCCGACCAGGGGATGGGCAGCCCCAGCATTTT
CAIRRPGDGQPQHF
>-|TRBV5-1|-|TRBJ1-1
TGCGCCAGCAGCACGCATGCCGGGACGGTGAACACTGAAGCTTTCTTT
CASSTHAGTVNTEAFF
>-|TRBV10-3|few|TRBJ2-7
TGTGCCACGACAGGGAGGGGAGGGGAGCAGTACTTC
CATTGRGGEQYF
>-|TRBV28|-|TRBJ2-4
TGTGCCAGCAGTCCCGGAGGGACGAGAAAACGGGGGTACTTC
CASSPGGTRKRGYF
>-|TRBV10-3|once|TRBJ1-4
TGTGCCATCAGTGACACGGATAGAGGAAAACTGTTTTTT
CAISDTDRGKLFF
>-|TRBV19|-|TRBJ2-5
TGTGCCAGTAGTATTGGGGGCGGGAAGCAAGAGACCCAGTACTTC
CASSIGGGKQETQYF
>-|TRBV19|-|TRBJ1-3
TGTGCCAGTATCCAGTCCGGGAACACCATATATTTT
CASIQSGNTIYF
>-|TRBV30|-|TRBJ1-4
TGTGCCTCAGAGATGGGAGATTTTAATGAAAAACTGTTTTTT
CASEMGDFNEKLFF
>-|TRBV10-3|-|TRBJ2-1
TGTGCCATCAGTCGGGACTCCCTATCCTACAATGAGCAGTTCTTC
CAISRDSLSYNEQFF
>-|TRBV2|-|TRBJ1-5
TGTGCCAGCAGTGGGTCAGTCAATCAGCCCCAGCATTTT
CASSGSVNQPQHF
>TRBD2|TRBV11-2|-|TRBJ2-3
TGTGCCAGCACCCTACAGGGGACTAGCGGGGTGGATACGCAGTATTTT
CASTLQGTSGVDTQYF
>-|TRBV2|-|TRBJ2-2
TGTGCCAGCTGCCCGGTACGATCGAACACCGGGGAGCTGTTTTTT
CASCPVRSNTGELFF
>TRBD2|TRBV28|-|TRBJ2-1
TGTGCCAGCAGGACTCCAGCGGCGGGAGGGGGTAGTGAGCAGTTCTTC
CASRTPAAGGGSEQFF
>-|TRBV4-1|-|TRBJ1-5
TGCGCCAGCAGCCAAGCACAGGTAGGAGTTCAGCCCCAGCATTTT
CASSQAQVGVQPQHF
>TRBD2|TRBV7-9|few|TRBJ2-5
TGTGCCAGCAGCAAAGAGCGGGGGCTGAGGGGCGAAGAGACCCAGTACTTC
CASSKERGLRGEETQYF
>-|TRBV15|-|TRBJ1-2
TGTGCCACCAGCAGAGTCAGTGGGGCAACAGCTAACTATGGCTACACCTTC
CATSRVSGATANYGYTF
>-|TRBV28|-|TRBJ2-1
TGTGCCAGCAGAGTCGTGTATACGGTCAATGAGCAGTTCTTC
CASRVVYTVNEQFF
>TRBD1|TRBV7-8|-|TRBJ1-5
TGTGCCAGCAGCTTAGGGACAGGGGGGTTTTATAGCAATCAGCCCCAGCATTTT
CASSLGTGGFYSNQPQHF